This T cell receptor beta chain was captured by sequencing in a study of beta chain features in type 1 diabetes. For the study at large: On cell yields, gender and age, patients and healthy donors were similar.

As regards this clone: The antigen is unknown.

Of the isolated RNA, all was reverse transcribed, and so the sequenced material was expressed TCRB transcripts. The repertoire was sequenced with immunoSEQ multiplex PCR; TCRdb's copy has only in-frame clones and lacks some. The sample shows roughly 240,000 clones, around 22% of them seen only once. Study-level findings and limits: A closer apparent resemblance between naive, central memory and Treg TCRB repertoires was seen in patients than in healthy donors. The question left open here concerned HLA type influencing TCRB rearrangement. People with Type 1 diabetes carried modestly yet significantly shorter TCRB CDR3s in all four CD4+ subsets.

This CDR3 is 13 amino acids long. V was trimmed by 6 bases and J by 0 bases, leaving 8 bases between them. The germline V gene encodes CDR1 SGHTA and CDR2 FQGTGA. The sequence was collected from a woman in her 30s with type 1 diabetes. Sequenced input: naive CD4+ T cells from blood. The chain is built from TRBV7-3 and TRBJ2-5, with a possible D match to TRBD1 (5 bases). CDR3 sequence (DNA): TGTGCCAGCAGTAACAGGAACCAAGAGACCCAGTACTTC. As protein: CASSNRNQETQYF.